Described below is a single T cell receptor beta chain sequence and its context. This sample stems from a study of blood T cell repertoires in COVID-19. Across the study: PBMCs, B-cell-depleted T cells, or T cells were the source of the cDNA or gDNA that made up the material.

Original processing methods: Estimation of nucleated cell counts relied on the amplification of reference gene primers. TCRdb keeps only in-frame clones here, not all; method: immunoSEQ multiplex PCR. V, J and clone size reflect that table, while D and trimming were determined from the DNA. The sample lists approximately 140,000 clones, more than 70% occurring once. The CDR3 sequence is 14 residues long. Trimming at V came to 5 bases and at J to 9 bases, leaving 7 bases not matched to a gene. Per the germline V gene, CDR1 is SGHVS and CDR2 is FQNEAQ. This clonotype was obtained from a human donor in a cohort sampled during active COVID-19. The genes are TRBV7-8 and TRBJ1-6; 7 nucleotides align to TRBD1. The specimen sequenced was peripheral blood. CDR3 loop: CASSVDRESSPLHF. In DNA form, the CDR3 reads TGTGCCAGCAGCGTAGACAGGGAGAGTTCACCCCTCCACTTT. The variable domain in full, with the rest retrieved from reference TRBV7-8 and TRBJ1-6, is GAGVSQSPRYKVAKRGQDVALRCDPISGHVSLFWYQQALGQGPEFLTYFQNEAQLDKSGLPSDRFFAERPEGSVSTLKIQRTQQEDSAVYLCASSVDRESSPLHFGNGTRLTVT.